The rows below give T cell receptor beta chains drawn from one sample of a study of blood T cell repertoires in COVID-19. The table came from immunoSEQ multiplex PCR; TCRdb's copy has only in-frame clones and leaves some out. Counted here are about 290,000 clones, over 85% occurring once; the ten biggest clones make up approximately 12%. The specimen sequenced was peripheral blood. Source of these receptors: a woman aged 25 to 39 with COVID-19, enrolled during active disease. CDR3s include the opening cysteine and the closing phenylalanine or tryptophan. A D gene is named only where the DNA matches it firmly. Clone size is stated in some rows and not others, as once, few, many or a class when expanded.

cdr3_aa	cdr3_nt	clone_size	v_call	j_call	cdr3_length	d_call
CASSLERGGGWFF	TGTGCCAGCAGCCTAGAGCGGGGGGGCGGTTGGTTCTTC	NA	TRBV7-2	TRBJ2-1	13	TRBD2
CASSSGGLQFF	TGCGCCAGCAGCTCAGGGGGCTTACAGTTCTTC	NA	TRBV5-1	TRBJ2-1	11	TRBD1
CASLSGGAGANVLTF	TGTGCCAGCCTATCCGGAGGGGCTGGGGCCAACGTCCTGACTTTC	NA	TRBV6-5	TRBJ2-6	15	NA
CAINKQGNTEAFF	TGTGCCATCAACAAACAGGGCAACACTGAAGCTTTCTTT	NA	TRBV10-3	TRBJ1-1	13	NA
CASSPGTGDYEQYF	TGTGCCAGCTCGCCTGGGACAGGGGACTACGAGCAGTACTTC	NA	TRBV18	TRBJ2-7	14	TRBD1
CASSNRGPMNTEAFF	TGTGCCAGCAGCAACAGGGGGCCCATGAACACTGAAGCTTTCTTT	once	TRBV25-1	TRBJ1-1	15	TRBD1
CASSSNVQGSQFF	TGTGCCAGCAGCTCTAACGTTCAGGGGTCCCAGTTCTTC	NA	TRBV11-2	TRBJ2-1	13	NA
CGWRSSYNSPLHF	TGCGGCTGGAGGAGCTCCTATAATTCACCCCTCCACTTT	NA	TRBV29-1	TRBJ1-6	13	NA
CASSEPGTAYGYTF	TGTGCCAGCAGTGAACCCGGGACAGCCTATGGCTACACCTTC	NA	TRBV6-1	TRBJ1-2	14	TRBD1
CASSGRDRGDYGYTF	TGCGCCAGCAGCGGCAGGGACAGGGGGGACTATGGCTACACCTTC	NA	TRBV5-1	TRBJ1-2	15	TRBD1
CASSFGPGSGNTIYF	TGCGCCAGCAGCTTCGGCCCAGGGTCTGGAAACACCATATATTTT	NA	TRBV5-1	TRBJ1-3	15	NA
CATSATGEYNEQFF	TGTGCCACCAGTGCCACAGGGGAGTACAATGAGCAGTTCTTC	NA	TRBV24-1	TRBJ2-1	14	TRBD1
CASSPSAGGQPAGYTF	TGTGCCAGCTCACCATCTGCGGGCGGGCAACCTGCTGGCTACACCTTC	NA	TRBV18	TRBJ1-2	16	NA
CASSFGWSNEQFF	TGCGCCAGCAGCTTTGGATGGAGTAATGAGCAGTTCTTC	NA	TRBV5-1	TRBJ2-1	13	NA
CASSQSVYSYNEQFF	TGTGCCAGCAGCCAATCGGTATACTCCTACAATGAGCAGTTCTTC	NA	TRBV4-2	TRBJ2-1	15	NA
CASSLMQGGNQPQHF	TGTGCCAGCAGTTTAATGCAGGGGGGAAATCAGCCCCAGCATTTT	NA	TRBV27	TRBJ1-5	15	TRBD1
CASSNRRLEAFF	TGCGCCAGCAGCAACAGGCGGTTGGAAGCTTTCTTT	NA	TRBV5-1	TRBJ1-1	12	NA
CASSLRGPGELFF	TGTGCCAGCAGTTTACGCGGGCCCGGGGAGCTGTTTTTT	NA	TRBV12-3/TRBV12-4	TRBJ2-2	13	NA
CASGAGQGGINEQFF	TGTGCTAGTGGAGCGGGACAGGGAGGGATCAATGAGCAGTTCTTC	NA	TRBV12-5	TRBJ2-1	15	TRBD1
CASRPQGSGNQPQHF	TGTGCCAGCAGACCACAGGGATCGGGCAATCAGCCCCAGCATTTT	NA	TRBV5-6	TRBJ1-5	15	NA
CASSVAGGGTSGVVQFF	TGTGCCAGCAGCGTAGCAGGAGGTGGGACTAGCGGGGTGGTGCAGTTCTTC	NA	TRBV9	TRBJ2-1	17	TRBD2
CASSGAHGNTIYF	TGTGCCAGCAGTGGAGCTCACGGAAACACCATATATTTT	NA	TRBV25-1	TRBJ1-3	13	NA
CASSSLTRGLSNEKLFF	TGTGCCAGCAGTTCACTCACCCGGGGACTGTCTAATGAAAAACTGTTTTTT	NA	TRBV28	TRBJ1-4	17	NA
CTSSQERLGQGPYEQYF	TGCACCAGCAGCCAAGAGAGACTGGGACAGGGACCCTACGAGCAGTACTTC	NA	TRBV1	TRBJ2-7	17	NA
CASSETAGSRTEAFF	TGTGCCAGCAGTGAGACCGCGGGGAGCCGAACTGAAGCTTTCTTT	NA	TRBV2	TRBJ1-1	15	NA
CASSFRGSYEQYF	TGCGCCAGCAGTTTTAGGGGATCCTACGAGCAGTACTTC	NA	TRBV10-1	TRBJ2-7	13	NA
CASSLTGGLYEQYF	TGTGCCAGTAGTCTCACAGGGGGACTCTACGAGCAGTACTTC	few	TRBV19	TRBJ2-7	14	TRBD1
CASSTGVQRRLHNEQFF	TGTGCCAGTAGCACGGGGGTACAACGCCGTCTTCACAATGAGCAGTTCTTC	once	TRBV19	TRBJ2-1	17	NA
CASSLTGITAGYTF	TGTGCCAGTAGTTTGACAGGGATTACGGCTGGCTACACCTTC	NA	TRBV19	TRBJ1-2	14	TRBD1
CASSSGTSGRTDTQYF	TGTGCCAGCAGCTCCGGGACTAGCGGACGCACAGATACGCAGTATTTT	NA	TRBV5-4	TRBJ2-3	16	TRBD2
CASSLRSLAGGELFF	TGTGCCAGCAGCTTAAGGAGTCTCGCGGGCGGGGAGCTGTTTTTT	few	TRBV7-9	TRBJ2-2	15	NA
CASSQDEADPPEFF	TGTGCCAGCAGCCAAGATGAAGCGGACCCACCGGAGTTCTTC	NA	TRBV3-1/TRBV3-2	TRBJ2-1	14	NA
CASSPLTALYEQYF	TGTGCCAGCAGCCCTCTGACAGCACTTTACGAGCAGTACTTC	NA	TRBV7-9	TRBJ2-7	14	NA
CASSYSAVQNYGYTF	TGTGCCAGCAGTTACTCGGCTGTACAGAACTATGGCTACACCTTC	NA	TRBV6-5	TRBJ1-2	15	NA
CASSAPGGGNEKLFF	TGTGCCAGCAGTGCGCCAGGGGGCGGAAATGAAAAACTGTTTTTT	NA	TRBV28	TRBJ1-4	15	TRBD1
CASSNHFKETQYF	TGTGCCAGCAGCAATCACTTTAAAGAGACCCAGTACTTC	NA	TRBV21-1	TRBJ2-5	13	NA
CASMPRVGSNYGYTF	TGTGCCAGTATGCCCAGGGTGGGAAGTAACTATGGCTACACCTTC	NA	TRBV19	TRBJ1-2	15	NA
CASSSSPGTGTGELFF	TGCGCCAGCAGCTCAAGTCCCGGGACAGGGACCGGGGAGCTGTTTTTT	NA	TRBV5-1	TRBJ2-2	16	TRBD1
CATRTGGNSPLHF	TGCGCCACACGGACAGGGGGAAATTCACCCCTCCACTTT	NA	TRBV10-2	TRBJ1-6	13	TRBD1
CASSQGIPGTEAFF	TGCGCCAGCAGCCAGGGGATCCCAGGGACTGAAGCTTTCTTT	NA	TRBV5-1	TRBJ1-1	14	NA
CASSIGGADTEAFF	TGCGCCAGCAGCATAGGGGGGGCCGACACTGAAGCTTTCTTT	NA	TRBV4-1	TRBJ1-1	14	NA
CASSSTTGGGHYYGYTF	TGTGCCAGCAGCTCAACAACAGGAGGGGGCCACTATTATGGCTACACCTTC	NA	TRBV7-6	TRBJ1-2	17	TRBD1
CASSSPGQGARTEAFF	TGTGCCAGCAGTTCACCGGGACAGGGGGCTAGGACTGAAGCTTTCTTT	NA	TRBV27	TRBJ1-1	16	TRBD1
CAISEGQGIGYEQYF	TGTGCCATCAGTGAAGGACAGGGTATCGGGTACGAGCAGTACTTC	NA	TRBV10-3	TRBJ2-7	15	TRBD1
CATCRGGYSTDTQYF	TGTGCCACCTGCAGAGGCGGCTATAGCACAGATACGCAGTATTTT	NA	TRBV19	TRBJ2-3	15	NA
CASSPLEGGWAKAFF	TGTGCCAGCAGCCCCCTAGAGGGGGGGTGGGCCAAAGCTTTCTTT	NA	TRBV7-9	TRBJ1-1	15	NA
CASIRDRDRKETQYF	TGTGCCAGCATAAGAGACAGGGATCGGAAGGAGACCCAGTACTTC	NA	TRBV6-5	TRBJ2-5	15	TRBD1
CASSPGLAGGNEQFF	TGTGCCAGCTCACCTGGACTAGCGGGGGGGAATGAGCAGTTCTTC	NA	TRBV18	TRBJ2-1	15	TRBD2
CASSVAPGGVHF	TGTGCCAGCAGCGTAGCACCCGGGGGTGTCCACTTT	NA	TRBV9	TRBJ1-6	12	NA
CASSRDRFRIGQPQHF	TGTGCCAGCAGTAGGGACAGGTTTAGGATCGGGCAGCCCCAGCATTTT	NA	TRBV6-4	TRBJ1-5	16	TRBD1
CASSFNTVSGNTIYF	TGTGCCAGCAGCTTCAATACGGTCTCTGGAAACACCATATATTTT	NA	TRBV7-9	TRBJ1-3	15	NA
CASSLRAVGHEQYF	TGTGCCAGCAGTTTGCGGGCAGTCGGGCACGAGCAGTACTTC	NA	TRBV27	TRBJ2-7	14	NA
CAISESRGTEAFF	TGTGCCATCAGTGAGTCTCGGGGTACTGAAGCTTTCTTT	NA	TRBV10-3	TRBJ1-1	13	NA
CASSMQGMNTEAFF	TGTGCCAGTAGTATGCAGGGTATGAACACTGAAGCTTTCTTT	NA	TRBV19	TRBJ1-1	14	NA
CASSLYLREGEKLFF	TGTGCCAGCAGTTTATACCTCAGGGAGGGTGAAAAACTGTTTTTT	NA	TRBV27	TRBJ1-4	15	NA
CASSSTYGEGSYEQYF	TGTGCCAGCAGCTCTACCTATGGGGAGGGGTCCTACGAGCAGTACTTC	NA	TRBV7-9	TRBJ2-7	16	TRBD2
CASSRWTGANYGYTF	TGTGCCAGCAGCAGATGGACAGGGGCGAACTATGGCTACACCTTC	NA	TRBV7-8	TRBJ1-2	15	TRBD1
CASSIEQVVTETQYF	TGTGCCAGCAGTATAGAACAGGTAGTAACTGAGACCCAGTACTTC	NA	TRBV6-5	TRBJ2-5	15	NA